These 29 T cell receptor beta chains were sequenced from one sample in a study of blood T cell repertoires in COVID-19. Sequencing used immunoSEQ multiplex PCR; TCRdb keeps in-frame clones, though not all of them. The table shows about 58,000 clones, with approximately 80% occurring only once. Material for sequencing was peripheral blood. All receptors derive from a man in his fifties with COVID-19, enrolled during active disease.

A single count supports this clone. The same CDR3 also results from other DNA sequences found in this sample. The chain employs TRBV19 and TRBJ2-7; the match to TRBD2 covers 8 bases. The ends lost 6 bases at V and 1 base at J; junction bases unmatched: 2. Per the germline V gene, CDR1 is LNHDA and CDR2 is SQIVND (reference sequence). This CDR3 has 13 amino acids. The CDR3 spells CASSRGGSYEQYF. CDR3 coding DNA: TGTGCCAGTAGCCGGGGGGGATCCTACGAGCAGTACTTC. Complete variable domain (other parts from reference TRBV19 and TRBJ2-7): DGGITQSPKYLFRKEGQNVTLSCEQNLNHDAMYWYRQDPGQGLRLIYYSQIVNDFQKGDIAEGYSVSREKKESFPLTVTSAQKNPTAFYLCASSRGGSYEQYFGPGTRLTVT.

J is TRBJ2-7 and V is TRBV4-3, with 9 bases identical to TRBD1. V lost 4 bases, J lost 5 bases, and 6 bases stayed unmatched. The CDR3 is 14 amino acids. Germline V CDR1 and CDR2: LGHNA, YSLEER. The CDR3 here is CASSLRDRDHEQYF. The CDR3 region has the DNA TGCGCCAGCAGCCTCCGGGACAGGGACCACGAGCAGTACTTC.

The rearrangement uses TRBV28 and TRBJ1-2, with 7 bases lining up with TRBD1. Looked up from germline, CDR1 is MDHEN and CDR2 is SYDVKM. The CDR3 has 15 residues. V shed 6 bases and J 4 bases; nucleotides not matched to a gene: 11. The CDR3 is CASSLPGTAFYGYTF. In DNA form, the CDR3 reads TGTGCCAGCAGCCTCCCCGGGACAGCCTTCTATGGCTACACCTTC.

The chain joins TRBV10-2 to TRBJ1-5; the match to TRBD1 covers 9 bases. CDR3 length: 15 residues. Germline CDR1 reads WSHSY; CDR2 reads SAAADI. V shed 6 bases, J shed 4 bases, and the junction held 7 bases outside the gene matches. CDR3 amino acids: CASRDLTGGNQPQHF. The CDR3 DNA reads as TGCGCCAGCAGAGACCTGACAGGGGGAAATCAGCCCCAGCATTTT.

The chain links TRBV4-1 to TRBJ1-1; tentative D call: TRBD1 (5 bases). Looked up from germline, CDR1 is MGHRA and CDR2 is YSYEKL. The CDR3 is 15 amino acids. The V gene lost 5 bases and the J gene lost 0 bases, with 13 bases spanning the gap. CDR3 nucleotides: TGCGCCAGCAGCGAAACGACAGTTATGAACACTGAAGCTTTCTTT. Residues: CASSETTVMNTEAFF.

The J gene is TRBJ2-1, the V gene TRBV11-2, with 11 bases lining up with TRBD2. The V and J ends lost 3 bases and 3 bases, in that order; junction bases with no gene match: 4. CDR3 length: 16 amino acids. Germline CDR1 is SGHAT and CDR2 is FQNNGV. CDR3 nucleotide sequence: TGTGCCAGCAGCTTCAGACTAGCGGGAATCTACAATGAGCAGTTCTTC. It specifies CASSFRLAGIYNEQFF.

The chain carries TRBV7-3 and TRBJ2-2; the match to TRBD2 covers 10 bases. The CDR3 extends over 16 amino acids. Germline assignment: CDR1 SGHTA and CDR2 FQGTGA. The trim removed 5 bases at V and 1 base at J, leaving 4 bases unmatched. CDR3 DNA: TGTGCCAGCAGCACTCTAGCGGGAGTGAACACCGGGGAGCTGTTTTTT. Its protein is CASSTLAGVNTGELFF. The full variable domain, in which reference TRBV7-3 and TRBJ2-2 provide the parts outside the CDR3, is GAGVSQTPSNKVTEKGKYVELRCDPISGHTALYWYRQSLGQGPEFLIYFQGTGAADDSGLPNDRFFAVRPEGSVSTLKIQRTERGDSAVYLCASSTLAGVNTGELFFGEGSRLTVL.

This clone showed up just a few times. This chain links TRBV5-1 with TRBJ1-6, with D unclear. Per the germline V gene, CDR1 is SGHRS and CDR2 is YFSETQ. The CDR3 is made up of 13 amino acids. The V end lost 4 bases, the J end lost 10 bases, and 12 bases lay between the germline ends. CDR3 protein: CASSTAEKSPLHF. As DNA, the CDR3 is TGCGCCAGCAGCACCGCAGAAAAGTCACCCCTCCACTTT.

The V call is TRBV15, the J call TRBJ2-6; D gene ambiguous. The CDR3 has 15 amino acids. Germline CDR1 reads LNHNV; CDR2 reads YYDKDF (reference sequence). Trimming stripped 1 base from V and 2 bases from J, with 6 bases between. In DNA, the CDR3 is TGTGCCACCAGCAGAGGTACAGCTGGGGCCAACGTCCTGACTTTC. It translates to CATSRGTAGANVLTF. Supplemented by reference TRBV15 and TRBJ2-6, the full variable domain reads DAMVIQNPRYQVTQFGKPVTLSCSQTLNHNVMYWYQQKSSQAPKLLFHYYDKDFNNEADTPDNFQSRRPNTSFCFLDIRSPGLGDTAMYLCATSRGTAGANVLTFGAGSRLTVL.

The V gene is TRBV19, the J gene TRBJ2-1; TRBD2 agrees at 16 bases. CDR3 length equals 18 residues. Germline V gene lookup returns CDR1 LNHDA and CDR2 SQIVND (reference sequence). Trimming removed 5 bases from V and 8 bases from J; junction bases left unmatched: 12. In DNA form, the CDR3 reads TGTGCCAGTAGTGCCCGACCCGGGACTAGCGGGAGGGTAGATGAGCAGTTCTTC. The encoded protein is CASSARPGTSGRVDEQFF.

This clone was found a few times. The chain has TRBV10-2 and TRBJ2-7; D possibly corresponds to TRBD2 (5 bases). The CDR3 consists of 11 residues. V was shortened by 8 bases and J by 3 bases, with 8 bases between the two germline ends. Germline V gene data show CDR1 as WSHSY and CDR2 as SAAADI. DNA of the CDR3: TGCGCCAGCGGCCGGGGCTACGAGCAGTACTTC. Its protein product is CASGRGYEQYF.

The chain carries TRBV7-8 and TRBJ2-1, with 9 positions matching TRBD2. Germline V CDR1 and CDR2: SGHVS, FQNEAQ. The CDR3 consists of 16 residues. V lost 5 bases to trimming and J lost 2 bases; unmatched junction nucleotides: 7. The CDR3 spells CASSGRSGRPYNEQFF. The CDR3 bases are TGTGCCAGCAGCGGAAGGAGCGGGAGGCCCTACAATGAGCAGTTCTTC.

This sequence joins TRBV5-1 and TRBJ2-3; D remains unclear. Germline V gene sequence: CDR1 SGHRS, CDR2 YFSETQ. This CDR3 is 15 amino acids long. V dropped 2 bases and J dropped 3 bases, with 13 bases sitting between them. The CDR3 is CASSFQPASTDTQYF. Here the CDR3 DNA reads TGCGCCAGCAGCTTCCAGCCAGCGTCGACAGATACGCAGTATTTT.

This chain connects TRBV28 to TRBJ1-5; 7 nucleotides line up with TRBD1. The length of the CDR3 is 16 residues. The germline gives CDR1 MDHEN, CDR2 SYDVKM. The V gene end was trimmed by 4 bases and the J gene end by 2 bases; junction bases not matched to a gene: 8. The CDR3 DNA follows: TGTGCCAGCAGTTCAGGACAGGCGGGCGGCAATCAGCCCCAGCATTTT. It is translated as CASSSGQAGGNQPQHF.

This clone appeared a single time. In DNA form, the CDR3 reads TGTGCCAGCAGCCCAGTGGCTAGCGGGAGGCGCCAAGAGACCCAGTACTTC. The encoded protein is CASSPVASGRRQETQYF. The rearrangement links TRBV7-2 to TRBJ2-5; 11 nucleotides match TRBD2. The CDR3 is 17 amino acids. The germline V gene encodes CDR1 SGHTA and CDR2 FQGNSA. V lost 5 bases to trimming and J lost 1 base; unmatched junction nucleotides: 9. Full variable domain (missing parts from reference TRBV7-2 and TRBJ2-5): GAGVSQSPSNKVTEKGKDVELRCDPISGHTALYWYRQSLGQGLEFLIYFQGNSAPDKSGLPSDRFSAERTGGSVSTLTIQRTQQEDSAVYLCASSPVASGRRQETQYFGPGTRLLVL.

The chain combines TRBV11-2 with TRBJ2-7, with a possible D match to TRBD2 (5 bases). The CDR3 length is 12 residues. CDR1 is SGHAT and CDR2 is FQNNGV in the germline V gene. The V end was cut by 3 bases, the J end by 6 bases, with 9 bases between. The CDR3: CASSFEGREQYF. In DNA form, the CDR3 reads TGTGCCAGCAGCTTTGAGGGCCGCGAGCAGTACTTC.

The CDR3 DNA reads as TGTGCCAGCTCACAGTTTGGATCAGGTGGTGAGACCCAGTACTTC. Translated, it gives CASSQFGSGGETQYF. The chain joins TRBV28 to TRBJ2-5; D unclear. With 8 bases removed from V and 5 bases from J, the gap between germline ends came to 21 bases. The CDR3 runs 15 residues. The germline gives CDR1 MDHEN, CDR2 SYDVKM.

V and J are TRBV25-1 and TRBJ2-1; possible D gene TRBD1, 8 bases. Trimming shortened V by 6 bases and J by 7 bases, and 13 bases separated the two germline ends. The CDR3 is 13 residues long. Germline-derived CDR1 and CDR2 are MGHDK and SYGVNS. The DNA of the CDR3 is TGTGCCAGCAGCGGACAGGGAGGGAATGAGCAGTTCTTC. It encodes CASSGQGGNEQFF.

The V gene is TRBV5-5, the J gene TRBJ2-1, with D tentatively TRBD1 (5 bases). Trimming pared 4 bases from V and 0 bases from J, leaving 11 bases between. There are 15 residues in the CDR3. Per germline, CDR1 SGHKS and CDR2 YYEKEE (reference sequence). This CDR3 is CASSTGHSSYNEQFF. The CDR3 nucleotides are TGTGCCAGCAGCACAGGACACAGCTCCTACAATGAGCAGTTCTTC. The full variable domain, completed using reference TRBV5-5 and TRBJ2-1, is DAGVTQSPTHLIKTRGQQVTLRCSPISGHKSVSWYQQVLGQGPQFIFQYYEKEERGRGNFPDRFSARQFPNYSSELNVNALLLGDSALYLCASSTGHSSYNEQFFGPGTRLTVL.

The chain is built from TRBV6-2 or TRBV6-3 and TRBJ2-3; D gene uncertain. The CDR3 covers 13 residues. Trimming removed 2 bases from V and 6 bases from J, with 9 bases in between. In germline, CDR1 is MNHEY, CDR2 SVGEGT. In nucleotides, the CDR3 is TGTGCCAGCAGTTACCGTCCGAGGGATACGCAGTATTTT. It translates to CASSYRPRDTQYF.

J is TRBJ1-5 and V is TRBV28, with a weak D call TRBD1 (5 bases). CDR3 length: 13 amino acids. In germline, CDR1 is MDHEN, CDR2 SYDVKM. V lost 3 bases, J lost 9 bases, and 12 bases lay in between. CDR3 protein: CASSLTSGGPQHF. The DNA of the CDR3 is TGTGCCAGCAGTTTGACCTCCGGGGGGCCCCAGCATTTT.

This sequence joins TRBV28 and TRBJ2-3, with 8 nucleotides matching TRBD2. CDR3 length: 17 residues. CDR1 is MDHEN, CDR2 SYDVKM, per germline. V lost 4 bases and J lost 4; bases outside the gene matches: 13. CDR3 region: CASSSPPGLAFADTQYF. CDR3 bases: TGTGCCAGCAGTTCCCCCCCCGGACTAGCCTTCGCAGATACGCAGTATTTT.

The chain couples TRBV5-1 to TRBJ2-2; unclear D gene. CDR1 and CDR2 (germline): SGHRS, YFSETQ. V lost 1 base, J lost 3 bases, and 4 bases lay in between. CDR3 length: 13 residues. The CDR3 here is CASSLTDTGELFF. CDR3 bases: TGCGCCAGCAGCTTGACAGACACCGGGGAGCTGTTTTTT.

This clone was counted only a few times. The rearrangement uses TRBV27 and TRBJ2-5; a possible D gene is TRBD2 (6 bases). V shed 6 bases and J shed 4 bases, with 15 bases lying between them. This CDR3 region has 14 residues. The germline gives CDR1 MNHEY, CDR2 SMNVEV (reference sequence). The CDR3 DNA reads TGTGCCAGCAGGGGCGGGATAGGGCGAGAGACCCAGTACTTC. Amino acid sequence: CASRGGIGRETQYF.

The genes are TRBV10-3 and TRBJ1-2; possible D gene TRBD1, 6 bases. Looked up from germline, CDR1 is ENHRY and CDR2 is SYGVKD. The V end was cut by 6 bases, the J end by 10 bases, with 15 bases between. This CDR3 comprises 12 residues. The CDR3 DNA is TGTGCCATCAGGAGGGCAGGGGACAACTACACCTTC. Its translation is CAIRRAGDNYTF.

The V gene is TRBV5-1, the J gene TRBJ2-1; 10 bases line up with TRBD2. The V gene end was trimmed by 7 bases and the J gene end by 1 base; junction bases not matched to a gene: 5. From germline, CDR1 is SGHRS and CDR2 YFSETQ. CDR3 size: 15 residues. This CDR3 reads CASFRTSGSYNEQFF. CDR3 nucleotides: TGCGCCAGCTTCCGGACTAGCGGTTCCTACAATGAGCAGTTCTTC.

The V call is TRBV29-1, the J call TRBJ2-1; D is possibly TRBD2 (5 bases). Trimming took off 7 bases at V and 0 bases at J, with 19 bases between the two ends. The CDR3 has 16 residues. In germline, CDR1 is SQVTM, CDR2 ANQGSEA. This chain's CDR3 is CSASLRALSSYNEQFF. As DNA, the CDR3 is TGCAGCGCGTCGTTGCGGGCCCTAAGCTCCTACAATGAGCAGTTCTTC.

This clone has just a few counts. This chain uses TRBV19 with TRBJ1-5, with 7 bases aligning to TRBD1. J was trimmed by 0 bases and V by 5 bases; bases with no gene match: 4. Per germline, CDR1 LNHDA and CDR2 SQIVND (reference sequence). CDR3 length: 15 residues. DNA for the CDR3: TGTGCCAGTAGTGTACAGGGGAATAGCAATCAGCCCCAGCATTTT. Translated: CASSVQGNSNQPQHF.

V is TRBV5-5 and J is TRBJ2-7; maybe TRBD1 (5 bases). This CDR3 has 14 amino acids. CDR1 SGHKS and CDR2 YYEKEE come from the germline V gene (reference sequence). Trimming cost V 0 bases and J 1 base, with 8 bases left between them. CDR3 sequence: CASSLGRVSYEQYF. CDR3 bases: TGTGCCAGCAGCTTGGGCAGGGTATCCTACGAGCAGTACTTC.